This entry lists 9 T cell receptor beta chains sequenced from one sample in a study of blood T cell repertoires in COVID-19. Using immunoSEQ multiplex PCR, the repertoire was profiled, and TCRdb retains in-frame clones only, with some absent. This sample yields about 270,000 clones, of which 82% are seen a single time; about 3.4% belongs to the top ten. Sequences were obtained from peripheral blood. These receptors were taken from a woman aged 18-29 years with acute or convalescent COVID-19.

For the CDR3, the DNA is TGTGCCAGCAGTGAGGGAGCGGGACCCTACGAGCAGTACTTC. This gives the protein CASSEGAGPYEQYF. This rearrangement joins TRBV6-4 to TRBJ2-7; 7 bases are a match to TRBD2. The CDR3 loop spans 14 amino acids. Per the germline V gene, CDR1 is MRHNA and CDR2 is SNTAGT. V dropped 3 bases and J dropped 2; count of bases not matched to a gene: 4.

This clone was seen more than once but under ten times. The V and J genes are TRBV7-2 and TRBJ1-2, with TRBD1 identical over 7 bases. The V gene's germline CDR1 is SGHTA and CDR2 FQGNSA. CDR3 length: 14 amino acids. V shed 5 bases, J shed 4 bases, and the junction held 7 bases outside the gene matches. The CDR3 coding sequence is TGTGCCAGCAGCCAGGACAGGAACCTCTATGGCTACACCTTC. Translated: CASSQDRNLYGYTF.

J is TRBJ1-1 and V is TRBV28; TRBD1 is a possible D gene (6 bases). Trimming left V 10 bases short and J 5 bases short, with 11 bases between. The CDR3 consists of 11 residues. CDR1 and CDR2 from the germline V gene are MDHEN and SYDVKM. The CDR3 is CAIRGGTEAFF. CDR3 bases: TGTGCCATTAGAGGGGGAACTGAAGCTTTCTTT.

This clone was recorded a few times. The chain combines TRBV29-1 with TRBJ1-2; D not resolved. The CDR3 totals 13 residues. V was shortened by 7 bases and J by 4 bases, with 16 bases between the two germline ends. CDR1 and CDR2 from the germline V gene are SQVTM and ANQGSEA. CDR3 nucleotides: TGCAGCGGGTCTCATCCCGGAGGCTATGGCTACACCTTC. Residues: CSGSHPGGYGYTF.

This chain connects TRBV28 to TRBJ2-3; no reliable D call. Germline CDR1 MDHEN, CDR2 SYDVKM. This CDR3 has 15 residues. The ends were cut back, 3 bases at V and 0 bases at J, with 10 bases in the middle. The CDR3 region is CASSFFARSTDTQYF. Here the CDR3 DNA reads TGTGCCAGCAGTTTCTTCGCCAGAAGCACAGATACGCAGTATTTT.

This clone occurred once. The genes are TRBV28 and TRBJ1-4; maybe TRBD1 (5 bases). The CDR3 totals 14 residues. Trimming removed 10 bases at V and 0 bases at J, with 12 bases between. Germline CDR1 is MDHEN and CDR2 is SYDVKM. The CDR3 spells CATCQGATNEKLFF. CDR3 nucleotide sequence: TGTGCCACCTGCCAGGGTGCAACTAATGAAAAACTGTTTTTT. Full variable domain (outside the CDR3, taken from reference TRBV28 and TRBJ1-4): DVKVTQSSRYLVKRTGEKVFLECVQDMDHENMFWYRQDPGLGLRLIYFSYDVKMKEKGDIPEGYSVSREKKERFSLILESASTNQTSMYLCATCQGATNEKLFFGSGTQLSVL.

This chain connects TRBV19 to TRBJ1-5; maybe TRBD1 (6 bases). Germline values: CDR1 LNHDA, CDR2 SQIVND (reference sequence). This CDR3 contains 16 residues. V was shortened by 3 bases and J by 4 bases, with 16 bases between the two germline ends. CDR3 sequence: CASSIGQSRRNQPQHF. DNA for the CDR3: TGTGCCAGTAGTATCGGACAGTCCAGGCGGAATCAGCCCCAGCATTTT.

In this sample, this clone turned up once. The genes are TRBV7-9 and TRBJ2-1, with a possible D match to TRBD1 (5 bases). CDR3 length equals 18 residues. Trimming shortened V by 2 bases and J by 6 bases, and 23 bases separated the two germline ends. Germline CDR1 reads SEHNR; CDR2 reads FQNEAQ (reference sequence). The DNA of the CDR3 is TGTGCCAGCAGCTTACCTATCCCTAGGGATAATACAGGCAATGAGCAGTTCTTC. Amino acids: CASSLPIPRDNTGNEQFF.

The chain is built from TRBV27 and TRBJ1-2, with 9 bases that match TRBD1. CDR1 is MNHEY, CDR2 SMNVEV, per germline (reference sequence). The CDR3 totals 13 residues. The trim removed 11 bases at V and 8 bases at J, leaving 12 bases unmatched. As DNA, the CDR3 is TGTGCCGGCTTACAGGGGGCGAGGTGGGGCTACACCTTC. It encodes CAGLQGARWGYTF.